This is a list of T cell receptor beta chains from one sample in a study of cytomegalovirus exposure and HLA in healthy donors. Measured with immunoSEQ multiplex PCR; TCRdb has only the in-frame clones, and not every one. This table has some 180,000 clones, 86% appearing once. The material sequenced was PBMCs. The receptors were gathered from a man aged 25 to 40 in good health and CMV-seropositive. CDR3s include the opening cysteine and the closing phenylalanine or tryptophan. The D gene is left open where the match is weak. Clone size, where shown, is once, few, many, or a class for clones that have expanded.

d_gene	v_gene	j_gene	abundance	CDR3aa	CDR3nt
TRBD1	TRBV9	TRBJ2-1	-	CASSRTGATYSSYNEQFF	TGTGCCAGCAGCAGGACAGGGGCGACTTATAGCTCCTACAATGAGCAGTTCTTC
-	TRBV28	TRBJ1-5	-	CASSLDSGYQPQHF	TGTGCCAGCAGCCTCGACAGCGGGTATCAGCCCCAGCATTTT
-	TRBV28	TRBJ2-5	-	CASTYTEARIGETQYF	TGTGCCAGCACCTACACCGAAGCTCGGATAGGGGAGACCCAGTACTTC
TRBD2	TRBV28	TRBJ2-1	-	CASSFRLAGNNEQFF	TGTGCCAGCAGTTTCCGGCTAGCGGGTAATAATGAGCAGTTCTTC
TRBD2	TRBV27	TRBJ2-1	-	CASSPRLAGGNEQFF	TGTGCCAGCAGTCCCAGGTTAGCGGGAGGTAATGAGCAGTTCTTC
TRBD2	TRBV7-3	TRBJ2-1	-	CASSPIGGNDNEQFF	TGTGCCAGCAGCCCAATCGGGGGGAACGACAATGAGCAGTTCTTC
-	TRBV30	TRBJ1-5	-	CAWSVWGQPQHF	TGTGCCTGGAGTGTATGGGGACAGCCCCAGCATTTT
-	TRBV7-2	TRBJ2-2	-	CASSLTGLVSGELFF	TGTGCCAGCAGCTTAACAGGGTTGGTCTCCGGGGAGCTGTTTTTT
TRBD2	TRBV11-2	TRBJ2-1	-	CASVPAGGPNEQFF	TGTGCCAGCGTTCCGGCGGGAGGGCCTAATGAGCAGTTCTTC
TRBD1	TRBV7-9	TRBJ1-2	-	CASSRDSFNYGYTF	TGTGCCAGCAGCCGGGACAGCTTTAACTATGGCTACACCTTC
-	TRBV19	TRBJ1-2	-	CATRPGGNYGYTF	TGTGCCACCAGGCCGGGGGGTAACTATGGCTACACCTTC
-	TRBV5-1	TRBJ2-7	-	CASSLAGGNYEQYF	TGCGCCAGCAGCTTGGCCGGGGGAAACTACGAGCAGTACTTC
-	TRBV5-6	TRBJ1-1	-	CASSLAGREAFF	TGTGCCAGCAGCTTGGCCGGACGGGAAGCTTTCTTT
-	TRBV2	TRBJ1-3	-	CASIAGPGHSGNTIYF	TGTGCCAGCATCGCAGGGCCAGGGCACTCTGGAAACACCATATATTTT
TRBD1	TRBV6-5	TRBJ2-7	-	CASSDRGNPYEQYF	TGTGCCAGCAGTGACAGGGGGAACCCCTACGAGCAGTACTTC
TRBD1	TRBV27	TRBJ2-2	-	CASSLTPFLPGQITGELFF	TGTGCCAGCAGTCTAACCCCCTTTCTCCCGGGACAGATCACCGGGGAGCTGTTTTTT
-	TRBV2	TRBJ2-3	-	CASSEGGDTQYF	TGTGCCAGCAGTGAAGGAGGGGATACGCAGTATTTT
-	TRBV20-1	TRBJ2-7	-	CSAWGAGTYF	-
TRBD2	TRBV5-6	TRBJ2-2	-	CASSFSGLALRYGGELFF	TGTGCCAGCAGCTTCTCGGGACTAGCCCTCCGGTATGGCGGGGAGCTGTTTTTT
-	TRBV7-2	TRBJ1-2	-	CASSLGGPRGSAGYTF	TGTGCCAGCAGCTTAGGGGGGCCCCGGGGGTCGGCTGGCTACACCTTC
TRBD1	TRBV28	TRBJ1-2	-	CASSLTTGGQGYTF	TGTGCCAGCAGTTTAACGACAGGGGGCCAGGGCTACACCTTC
-	TRBV6-5	TRBJ2-5	-	CASRLTTQETQYF	TGTGCCAGCAGGCTGACAACCCAAGAGACCCAGTACTTC
-	TRBV13	TRBJ2-3	-	CASSLGIDTQYF	TGTGCCAGCAGCTTAGGGATAGATACGCAGTATTTT
-	TRBV25-1	TRBJ2-5	few	CASSEPLGETQYF	TGTGCCAGCAGTGAGCCTTTGGGGGAGACCCAGTACTTC
-	TRBV6-6	TRBJ2-2	-	CASSYGGTGELFF	TGTGCCAGCAGTTACGGGGGAACCGGGGAGCTGTTTTTT
TRBD1	TRBV28	TRBJ2-7	-	CASSFLDRSSYEQYF	TGTGCCAGCAGTTTTTTGGACAGGAGCTCCTACGAGCAGTACTTC
TRBD1	TRBV29-1	TRBJ1-1	-	CSVGQGPNTEAFF	TGCAGCGTCGGACAGGGACCGAACACTGAAGCTTTCTTT
-	TRBV29-1	TRBJ1-4	-	CSVEEEGLGLFF	TGCAGCGTTGAAGAAGAAGGGTTGGGACTGTTTTTT
-	TRBV29-1	TRBJ1-1	-	CSVELTGMFAEAFF	TGCAGCGTTGAACTTACAGGGATGTTCGCTGAAGCTTTCTTT
-	TRBV21-1	TRBJ2-2	-	CASSKDGTGNTGELFF	TGTGCCAGCAGCAAAGATGGGACAGGGAACACCGGGGAGCTGTTTTTT
TRBD2	TRBV28	TRBJ2-1	-	CASSLELAGTNEQFF	TGTGCCAGCAGTTTAGAACTAGCGGGTACCAATGAGCAGTTCTTC
-	TRBV9	TRBJ2-3	-	CASSHLGSRATDTQYF	TGTGCCAGCAGCCATTTGGGGAGCAGGGCGACTGATACGCAGTATTTT
-	TRBV2	TRBJ2-5	-	CASSESPRGLQETQYF	TGTGCCAGCAGTGAATCTCCCAGGGGCCTACAAGAGACCCAGTACTTC
TRBD2	TRBV2	TRBJ2-7	-	CASSGIPGQGGEQYF	TGTGCCAGCAGTGGGATCCCTGGGCAGGGAGGGGAGCAGTACTTC
-	TRBV4-3	TRBJ2-2	-	CASSSVRGRDDTGELFF	TGCGCCAGCAGCTCTGTCCGGGGGCGCGACGACACCGGGGAGCTGTTTTTT
-	TRBV27	TRBJ2-7	once	CASSPWDRLYEQYF	TGTGCCAGCAGTCCATGGGACCGACTCTACGAGCAGTACTTC
TRBD2	TRBV6-6	TRBJ2-7	-	CASRLRESYEQYF	TGTGCCAGCAGGCTGCGGGAGAGCTACGAGCAGTACTTC
-	TRBV19	TRBJ2-7	-	CASSIDEDLYEQYF	TGTGCCAGTAGTATAGACGAGGACCTCTACGAGCAGTACTTC
TRBD1	TRBV5-1	TRBJ2-5	-	CASSDQGAIGETQYF	TGCGCCAGCAGCGACCAGGGGGCAATCGGGGAGACCCAGTACTTC
-	TRBV7-9	TRBJ2-1	-	CASSLGSLHNEQFF	TGTGCCAGCAGCCTCGGGAGTCTTCACAATGAGCAGTTCTTC
TRBD2	TRBV5-1	TRBJ2-1	-	CASSVTSGSLDNEQFF	TGCGCCAGCAGCGTAACTAGCGGGAGTTTGGACAATGAGCAGTTCTTC
-	TRBV6-6	TRBJ2-2	-	CASHYTGELFF	TGTGCCAGCCACTACACCGGGGAGCTGTTTTTT
-	TRBV5-6	TRBJ1-3	-	CASSLVASGNTIYF	TGTGCCAGCAGCTTGGTAGCCTCTGGAAACACCATATATTTT
-	TRBV28	TRBJ2-7	-	CASSLRAPLASSYEQYF	TGTGCCAGCAGTTTAAGGGCCCCCCTCGCGAGCTCCTACGAGCAGTACTTC
TRBD1	TRBV9	TRBJ2-3	-	CASSVITGGTDTQYF	TGTGCCAGCAGCGTAATTACAGGGGGCACAGATACGCAGTATTTT
-	TRBV7-2	TRBJ2-7	-	CASSLEPTGGYYEQYF	TGTGCCAGCAGCTTAGAACCCACGGGGGGCTACTACGAGCAGTACTTC
-	TRBV18	TRBJ1-1	-	CASSPGQNTEAFF	TGTGCCAGCTCACCCGGCCAGAACACTGAAGCTTTCTTT